Sequencing of this TCR beta chain was carried out in a study of control samples from healthy donors and cancer patients. The germline gives CDR1 SGHDT, CDR2 YYEEEE. Trimming left V 2 bases short and J 0 bases short, with 3 bases between. This CDR3 spans 14 amino acids. TCRdb's table, derived via immunoSEQ multiplex PCR, lists solely in-frame clones and lacks some. The sample contains some 160,000 clones, about 94% of which appear only once. The TCR originated in a woman between 25 and 40 years old in good health. The sequenced material came from blood. J is TRBJ2-6 and V is TRBV5-6, with D unresolved. The chain's CDR3 is CASSFFSGANVLTF. DNA for the CDR3: TGTGCCAGCAGCTTCTTCTCTGGGGCCAACGTCCTGACTTTC.